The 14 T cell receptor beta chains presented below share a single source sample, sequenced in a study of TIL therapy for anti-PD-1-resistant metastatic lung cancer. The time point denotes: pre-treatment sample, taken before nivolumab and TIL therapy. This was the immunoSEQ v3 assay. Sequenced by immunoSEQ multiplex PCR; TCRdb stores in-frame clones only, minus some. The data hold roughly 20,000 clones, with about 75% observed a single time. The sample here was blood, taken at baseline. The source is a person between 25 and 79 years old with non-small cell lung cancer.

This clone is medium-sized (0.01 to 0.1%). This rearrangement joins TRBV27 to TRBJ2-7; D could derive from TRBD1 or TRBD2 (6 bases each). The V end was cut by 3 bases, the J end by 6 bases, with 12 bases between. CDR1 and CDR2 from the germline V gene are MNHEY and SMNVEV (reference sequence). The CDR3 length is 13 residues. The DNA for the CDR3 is TGTGCCAGCAGTTTCCCAGGGGAGGCCGAGCAGTACTTC. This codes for CASSFPGEAEQYF.

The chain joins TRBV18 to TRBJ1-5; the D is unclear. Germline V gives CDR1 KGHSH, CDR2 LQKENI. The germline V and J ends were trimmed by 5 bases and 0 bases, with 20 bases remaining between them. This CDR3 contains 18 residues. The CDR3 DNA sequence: TGTGCCAGCTCAGACGTCCACCCTGCCGTCTATAGCAATCAGCCCCAGCATTTT. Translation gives CASSDVHPAVYSNQPQHF.

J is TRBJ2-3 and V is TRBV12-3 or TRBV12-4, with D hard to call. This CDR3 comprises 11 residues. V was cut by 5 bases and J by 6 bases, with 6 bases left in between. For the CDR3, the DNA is TGTGCCAGCAGTATTCGTGATACGCAGTATTTT. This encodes CASSIRDTQYF.

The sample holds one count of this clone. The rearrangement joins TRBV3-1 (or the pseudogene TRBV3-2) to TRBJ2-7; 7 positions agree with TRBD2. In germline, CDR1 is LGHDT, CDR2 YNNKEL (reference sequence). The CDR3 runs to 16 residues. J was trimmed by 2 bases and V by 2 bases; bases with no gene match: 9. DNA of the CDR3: TGTGCCAGCAGCCAACCTACCGAGCGGGGACCCTACGAGCAGTACTTC. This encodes CASSQPTERGPYEQYF.

The CDR3 DNA sequence: TGTGCCAGTAGTATACTCCCGGGAGGGAATCAGCCCCAGCATTTT. It specifies CASSILPGGNQPQHF. This chain links TRBV19 with TRBJ1-5; D is unclear. Trimming cost V 2 bases and J 4 bases, with 12 bases left between them. CDR1 is LNHDA and CDR2 is SQIVND in the germline V gene (reference sequence). This CDR3 has 15 residues.

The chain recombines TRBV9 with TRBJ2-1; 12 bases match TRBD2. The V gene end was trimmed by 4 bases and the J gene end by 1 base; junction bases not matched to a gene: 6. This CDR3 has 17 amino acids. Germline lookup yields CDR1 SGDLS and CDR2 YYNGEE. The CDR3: CASSPRTSGTSYNEQFF. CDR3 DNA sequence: TGTGCCAGCAGCCCTCGGACTAGCGGGACATCCTACAATGAGCAGTTCTTC.

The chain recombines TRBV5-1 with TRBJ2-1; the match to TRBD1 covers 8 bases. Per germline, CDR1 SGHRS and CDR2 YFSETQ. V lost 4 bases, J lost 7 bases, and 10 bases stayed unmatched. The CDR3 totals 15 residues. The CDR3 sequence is CASSALDRVGNEQFF. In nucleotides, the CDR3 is TGCGCCAGCAGCGCCCTGGACAGGGTAGGGAATGAGCAGTTCTTC. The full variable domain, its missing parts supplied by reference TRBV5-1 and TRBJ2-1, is KAGVTQTPRYLIKTRGQQVTLSCSPISGHRSVSWYQQTPGQGLQFLFEYFSETQRNKGNFPGRFSGRQFSNSRSEMNVSTLELGDSALYLCASSALDRVGNEQFFGPGTRLTVL.

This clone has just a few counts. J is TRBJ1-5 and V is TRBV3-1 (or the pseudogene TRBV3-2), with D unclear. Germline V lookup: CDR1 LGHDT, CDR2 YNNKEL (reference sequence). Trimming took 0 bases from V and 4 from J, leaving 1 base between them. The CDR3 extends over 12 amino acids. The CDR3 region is CASSQENQPQHF. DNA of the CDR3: TGTGCCAGCAGCCAAGAGAATCAGCCCCAGCATTTT.

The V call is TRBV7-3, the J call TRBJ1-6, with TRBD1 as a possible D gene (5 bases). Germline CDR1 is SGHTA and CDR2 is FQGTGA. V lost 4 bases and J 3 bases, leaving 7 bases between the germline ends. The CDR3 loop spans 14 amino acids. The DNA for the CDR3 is TGTGCCAGCAGCTCCCAGGGCTATAATTCACCCCTCCACTTT. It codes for CASSSQGYNSPLHF.

The CDR3: CAISLNDQETQYF. The CDR3 bases are TGTGCCATCTCCCTGAACGACCAAGAGACCCAGTACTTC. The chain employs TRBV10-3 and TRBJ2-5; D is undetermined. Germline CDR1 and CDR2: ENHRY and SYGVKD. Between the trimmed V and J ends, which lost 8 bases and 0 bases, there was a span of 10 bases. This CDR3 region has 13 residues.

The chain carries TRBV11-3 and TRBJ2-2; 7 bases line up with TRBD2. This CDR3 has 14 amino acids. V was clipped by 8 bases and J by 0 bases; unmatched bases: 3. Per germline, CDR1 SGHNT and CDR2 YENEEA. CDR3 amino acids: CASRLAANTGELFF. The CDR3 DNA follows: TGTGCCAGCCGTCTAGCGGCGAACACCGGGGAGCTGTTTTTT.

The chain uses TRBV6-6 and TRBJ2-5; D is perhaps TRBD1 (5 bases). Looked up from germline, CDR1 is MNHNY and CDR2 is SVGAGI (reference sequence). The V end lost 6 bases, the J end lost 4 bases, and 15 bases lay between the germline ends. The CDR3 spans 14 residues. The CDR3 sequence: CASSPPGRRETQYF. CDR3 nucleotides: TGTGCCAGCAGCCCCCCAGGGCGCCGAGAGACCCAGTACTTC.

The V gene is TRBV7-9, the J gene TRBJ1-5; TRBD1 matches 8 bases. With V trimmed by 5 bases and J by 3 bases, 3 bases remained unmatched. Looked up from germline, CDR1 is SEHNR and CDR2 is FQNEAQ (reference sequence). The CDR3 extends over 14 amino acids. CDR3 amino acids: CASSPGQVNQPQHF. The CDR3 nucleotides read TGTGCCAGCAGCCCGGGACAGGTCAATCAGCCCCAGCATTTT.

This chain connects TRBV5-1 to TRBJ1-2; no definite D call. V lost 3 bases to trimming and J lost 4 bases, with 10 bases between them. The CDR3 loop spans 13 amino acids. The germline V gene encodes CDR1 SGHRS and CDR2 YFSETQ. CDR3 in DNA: TGCGCCAGCAGCTCCGGACTCTTCTATGGCTACACCTTC. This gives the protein CASSSGLFYGYTF.